Reported below is one T cell receptor beta chain. No antigen is known for it. The sample comes from a study of graft-versus-host responses after intestinal transplantation. Background on the study: Transplant recipients had multivisceral, liver-intestinal, or isolated intestinal grafts. Study-wide results and limits: Recipient-marrow GvH clones were detected, some having first appeared in ileum or blood. Those patients showing graft-donor T cell macrochimerism displayed high graft-versus-host to host-versus-graft clonal ratios in allografts. Peak circulating GvH clone levels were associated with early post-transplant HvG declines.

Some clones are missing from TCRdb's copy, which holds only in-frame ones; the method was immunoSEQ multiplex PCR. The sample carries some 96,000 clones, roughly 87% recorded once. The CDR3 length is 14 residues. The germline V gene encodes CDR1 LGHNT and CDR2 FRNRAP. The junction had 8 bases not matched to a gene; V was cut back by 9 bases and J by 4 bases. This specimen consisted of unstimulated CD4+ T cells sorted from spleen or lymph node cells, obtained before transplant. The J gene is TRBJ2-1, the V gene TRBV12-5; TRBD1 agrees at 8 bases. This clonotype was sampled from a human donor who was the organ donor for an intestinal transplant. The CDR3 coding sequence is TGTGCTAGCCAGGGACAGGACCATTACAATGAGCAGTTCTTC. This gives the protein CASQGQDHYNEQFF.